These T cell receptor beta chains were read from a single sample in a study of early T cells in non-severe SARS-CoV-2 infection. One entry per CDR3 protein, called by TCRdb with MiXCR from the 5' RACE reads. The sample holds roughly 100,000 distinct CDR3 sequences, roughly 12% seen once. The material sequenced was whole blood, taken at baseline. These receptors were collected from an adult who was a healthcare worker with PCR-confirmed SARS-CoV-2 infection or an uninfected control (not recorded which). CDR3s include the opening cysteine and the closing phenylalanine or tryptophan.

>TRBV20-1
CSARERTFGGWIF
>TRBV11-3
CASSLVLAVSYEQYF
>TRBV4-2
CASSQDNPGEQYF
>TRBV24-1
CATSDIRLDTDTQYF
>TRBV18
CASSRLTRTEGDEKLFF
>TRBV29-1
CRKGSGANVLTF
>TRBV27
CASSRRTPSSYNEQFF
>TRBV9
CASSVAPNEKLFF
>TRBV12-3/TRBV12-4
CASSLSGTEPRGTQYF
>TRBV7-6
CASSPVPGASSTGELFF
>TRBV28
CASSFPTGPSGANVLTF
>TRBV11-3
CARNGCQPQHF
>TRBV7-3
CASSLMGAGTAYNEQFF
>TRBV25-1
CASSTKQGNYQETQYF
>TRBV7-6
CASSLGTGPTAEQYF
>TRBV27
CASSLQGATETQYF
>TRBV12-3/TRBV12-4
CASGYGENTEAFF
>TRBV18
CASSLDRSNTEAFF
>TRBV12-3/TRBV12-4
CASRTGVFTDTQYF
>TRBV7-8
CASSLETAYNSPLHF
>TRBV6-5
CASSYGGTSGSGELFF
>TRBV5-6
CASSLSLGGGVNQYF
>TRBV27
CASSLLSPRTGYRYEQYF
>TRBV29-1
CSVFWTKNEQFF
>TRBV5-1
CASSLAPDRAYEYF
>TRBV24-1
CATQPQLGSPLHF
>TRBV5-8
CASSLLTSGRAGDNEQFF
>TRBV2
CASRQGGGIYNEQFF
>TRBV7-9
CASSLRSEIYTF
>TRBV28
CASGTSGGIYEQYF
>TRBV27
CASSLRAEAGANVLTF
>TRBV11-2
CASSLVRGEETQYF
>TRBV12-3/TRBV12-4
CASSLARSGALRSTDTQYF
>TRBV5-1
CASSSGYTEAFF
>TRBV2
CASSRPGLAPASSYNEQFF
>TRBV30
CAWTGTPYTGELFF
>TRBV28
CASSPTTGEFNSPLHF
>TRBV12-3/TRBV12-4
CASRQTGQINEKLFF
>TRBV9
CASSEGTGFTDTQYF
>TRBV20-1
CSAADRPSGNTIYF
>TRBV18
CASSPHTGTGNEQYF
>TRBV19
CASKTRGIGELFF
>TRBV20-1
CSATGQIYSNQPQHF